Presented here are 27 T cell receptor beta chains from one specimen sequenced in a study of T cells in Graves' hyperthyroidism and ophthalmopathy. Amplified TCR beta CDR3 regions came from RNA transcripts. In the first-round RT-PCR of the TCR CDR3, the HTBI primer set was used. TCRdb re-called the multiplex PCR reads with MiXCR, one entry per CDR3 protein. The table has 500,000 to 650,000 distinct CDR3 sequences, about 46% seen once. Sequencing was carried out using peripheral blood or thyroid tissue (not recorded which). The receptor set was obtained from an adult woman with Graves' disease, either hyperthyroidism or ophthalmopathy (not recorded which).

This clonotype has at least ten counts. The chain links TRBV19 to TRBJ2-2; D remains unclear. The ends were cut back, 7 bases at V and 2 bases at J, with 11 bases in the middle. CDR3 length: 14 residues. CDR1 is LNHDA and CDR2 is SQIVND in the germline V gene (reference sequence). The CDR3 DNA reads as TGTGCCAGTATCAAAGGGTTAAACACCGGGGAGCTGTTTTTT. Translating gives CASIKGLNTGELFF.

In its sample, this clonotype was seen a few times. V is TRBV12-3 or TRBV12-4 and J is TRBJ2-2; 10 positions match TRBD2. The CDR3 consists of 15 residues. The V and J ends lost 8 bases and 6 bases, in that order; junction bases with no gene match: 9. Here the CDR3 DNA reads TGTGCCAGCGTTGTCAGCGGGAGGGCCGCCGGGGAGCTGTTTTTT. Its protein is CASVVSGRAAGELFF.

This rearrangement joins TRBV29-1 to TRBJ2-7; D is perhaps TRBD1 (5 bases). The DNA matches TRBJ2-1 better at its end, which makes the J call doubtful. Germline CDR1 SQVTM, CDR2 ANQGSEA. The CDR3 sequence is 16 residues long. The CDR3 coding sequence is TGCAGCGTTGATGCGGCGTATGGACACCCTAACAATGAGCAGTTCTTC. Its translation: CSVDAAYGHPNNEQFF.

This clonotype was counted a few times. The chain has TRBV5-1 and TRBJ1-1, with D possibly matching TRBD1 (5 bases). Trimming stripped 2 bases from V and 0 bases from J, with 11 bases between. The germline gives CDR1 SGHRS, CDR2 YFSETQ. The CDR3 consists of 15 residues. The CDR3 region is CASSFGGNMNTEAFF. Written as DNA, the CDR3 is TGCGCCAGCAGCTTTGGGGGTAACATGAACACTGAAGCTTTCTTT. The variable domain in full, completed from reference TRBV5-1 and TRBJ1-1, reads KAGVTQTPRYLIKTRGQQVTLSCSPISGHRSVSWYQQTPGQGLQFLFEYFSETQRNKGNFPGRFSGRQFSNSRSEMNVSTLELGDSALYLCASSFGGNMNTEAFFGQGTRLTVV.

This clonotype has ten or more counts. V gene TRBV7-2 combines with J gene TRBJ2-7; the D call may be TRBD1 or TRBD2 (6 bases each). The CDR3 runs 13 residues. CDR1 and CDR2 from the germline V gene are SGHTA and FQGNSA. Here the CDR3 DNA reads TGTGCGACAACCTGGGGGGCGGGGTACGAGCAGTACTTC. Translation gives CATTWGAGYEQYF.

This clonotype was counted a few times. V is TRBV12-3 or TRBV12-4 and J is TRBJ1-5; 10 bases map to TRBD1. With V trimmed by 6 bases and J by 6 bases, 2 bases remained unmatched. The CDR3 has 13 amino acids. CDR3 residues: CASRTGGTQPQHF. The CDR3 DNA reads TGTGCCAGCAGGACAGGGGGCACTCAGCCCCAGCATTTT.

The V and J genes are TRBV10-3 and TRBJ1-6, with D unresolved. The CDR3 contains 15 residues. The ends were cut back, 5 bases at V and 6 bases at J, with 14 bases in the middle. Germline CDR1 is ENHRY and CDR2 is SYGVKD. In DNA form, the CDR3 reads TGTGCCATCAGTCCGGGGAGACGTACTAATTCACCCCTCCACTTT. Its protein product is CAISPGRRTNSPLHF.

Comments on this clonotype: One end of the junction varies from germline; a read error may be responsible. The J gene is TRBJ2-5, the V gene TRBV27, with 14 bases that match TRBD2. The germline V gene encodes CDR1 MNHEY and CDR2 SMNVEV (reference sequence). The CDR3 is made up of 15 amino acids. CDR3 in amino acids: CASSPGLAGAETQHF. CDR3 nucleotide sequence: TGTGCCAGCAGTCCGGGACTAGCGGGAGCCGAGACCCAGCACTTC.

This clonotype was observed a few times. The chain recombines TRBV4-2 with TRBJ2-7, with a tentative D call TRBD1 (6 bases). CDR3 length equals 15 residues. Germline values: CDR1 LGHNA, CDR2 YNFKEQ. V was pared by 4 bases and J by 5 bases, with 18 bases between. CDR3 DNA: TGTGCCAGCAGCCCAACATGGGGGCCTCGAGACGAGCAGTACTTC. This sequence encodes CASSPTWGPRDEQYF.

This clonotype was recorded many times. The chain combines TRBV7-2 with TRBJ2-7, with D tentatively TRBD1 (6 bases). Germline-derived CDR1 and CDR2 are SGHTA and FQGNSA. The CDR3 length is 14 residues. Trimming removed 5 bases from V and 4 bases from J, with 15 bases in between. For the CDR3, the DNA is TGTGCCAGCAGCGGCGGCAGGGGCTCATACGAGCAGTACTTC. This gives the protein CASSGGRGSYEQYF. The whole variable domain, filled in from reference TRBV7-2 and TRBJ2-7, reads GAGVSQSPSNKVTEKGKDVELRCDPISGHTALYWYRQSLGQGLEFLIYFQGNSAPDKSGLPSDRFSAERTGGSVSTLTIQRTQQEDSAVYLCASSGGRGSYEQYFGPGTRLTVT.

The rearrangement links TRBV7-9 to TRBJ2-7; maybe TRBD1 (6 bases). The CDR3 is 15 amino acids. The V end was cut by 10 bases, the J end by 2 bases, with 21 bases between. In germline, CDR1 is SEHNR, CDR2 FQNEAQ (reference sequence). The CDR3 bases are TGTGCCATCAGTGAGTCGATCGGACAGACCTACGAGCAGTACTTC. Protein product: CAISESIGQTYEQYF.

The chain couples TRBV20-1 to TRBJ2-7; tentatively, D is TRBD1 (6 bases). The CDR3 sequence is 13 residues long. Germline lookup yields CDR1 DFQATT and CDR2 SNEGSKA (reference sequence). V lost 3 bases, J lost 4 bases, and 13 bases lay in between. The DNA of the CDR3 is TGCAGTGCTAGGACAGGATGGGAGTACGAGCAGTACTTC. It specifies CSARTGWEYEQYF.

Written as DNA, the CDR3 is TGCGCCAGCAGCCCGGGACAGATCAATGAAAAACTGTTTTTT. Translated: CASSPGQINEKLFF. The chain has TRBV5-1 and TRBJ1-4, with 7 bases that match TRBD1. With V trimmed by 4 bases and J by 5 bases, 5 bases remained unmatched. Germline-derived CDR1 and CDR2 are SGHRS and YFSETQ. The CDR3 has 14 residues.

This clonotype occurred a few times. The V call is TRBV7-9, the J call TRBJ2-7; 8 positions match TRBD1. This CDR3 spans 13 amino acids. V lost 10 bases, J lost 0 bases, and 5 bases stayed unmatched. CDR1 is SEHNR, CDR2 FQNEAQ, per germline (reference sequence). The CDR3 region has the DNA TGTGCCACAGGGGACAGGAGCTCCTACGAGCAGTACTTC. It is translated as CATGDRSSYEQYF.

Only a few counts were recorded for this clonotype. The chain is built from TRBV10-3 and TRBJ2-2; TRBD1 matches at 9 bases. This CDR3 has 17 amino acids. Per the germline V gene, CDR1 is ENHRY and CDR2 is SYGVKD. J gave up 5 bases and V 5 bases, and 12 bases lay outside the gene matches. For the CDR3, the DNA is TGTGCCATCAGTCACGAAGGAGGACAGGGGCGGACCGGGGAGCTGTTTTTT. Its protein is CAISHEGGQGRTGELFF.

The chain combines TRBV25-1 with TRBJ1-5; a weak D match, TRBD1 (5 bases). The CDR3 contains 15 residues. The V end was cut by 9 bases, the J end by 5 bases, with 20 bases between. CDR1 is MGHDK, CDR2 SYGVNS, per germline. The DNA for the CDR3 is TGTGCCAGTAGTACTCGGGGGATACCTCATCAGCCCCAGCATTTT. Encoded protein: CASSTRGIPHQPQHF.

This clonotype occurred once. Since no conserved phenylalanine or tryptophan closes the CDR3, a read error is the likely cause. J is TRBJ2-7 and V is TRBV10-3; D may be TRBD1 (6 bases). The CDR3 covers 14 residues. Germline V lookup: CDR1 ENHRY, CDR2 SYGVKD. The CDR3 loop reads CTISVDRSSYEQYL. The CDR3 region has the DNA TGTACCATCAGTGTAGACAGGTCATCCTACGAGCAGTACCTC.

V and J are TRBV7-8 and TRBJ1-1; D uncertain. In germline, CDR1 is SGHVS, CDR2 FQNEAQ. The CDR3 totals 14 residues. Trimming removed 5 bases at V and 7 bases at J, with 17 bases between. CDR3 sequence reads: CASSPTVSGIEAFF. CDR3 nucleotides: TGTGCCAGCAGCCCGACGGTCTCGGGCATTGAAGCTTTCTTT.

This clonotype was counted many times. The CDR3 DNA follows: TGCAGTGTAACGTCGGGGGATCAGCCCCAGCATTTT. Translated: CSVTSGDQPQHF. J is TRBJ1-5 and V is TRBV20-1, with D possibly TRBD1 on 5 matching bases. The V and J ends lost 7 bases and 5 bases respectively, with 12 bases between them. The germline V gene encodes CDR1 DFQATT and CDR2 SNEGSKA (reference sequence). The CDR3 loop spans 12 amino acids.

This clonotype was counted many times. The rearrangement joins TRBV7-2 to TRBJ2-6; possibly TRBD2 for D (5 bases). Between the trimmed V and J ends, which lost 6 bases and 0 bases, there was a span of 15 bases. This CDR3 is 17 amino acids long. Germline lookup yields CDR1 SGHTA and CDR2 FQGNSA. The CDR3 nucleotides are TGTGCCAGCAGGTCATTGGAGGAACGCTCTGGGGCCAACGTCCTGACTTTC. It is translated as CASRSLEERSGANVLTF.

The chain links TRBV24-1 to TRBJ2-5; TRBD1 is a possible D gene (5 bases). Trimming shortened V by 2 bases and J by 4 bases, and 13 bases separated the two germline ends. The length of the CDR3 is 15 residues. CDR1 and CDR2 from the germline V gene are KGHDR and SFDVKD. CDR3 in amino acids: CATSDSRSGLETQYF. In DNA form, the CDR3 reads TGTGCCACCAGTGATTCTCGCTCAGGGCTAGAGACCCAGTACTTC.

This clonotype was found many times. The chain links TRBV6-5 to TRBJ2-5; maybe TRBD2 (6 bases). Per the germline V gene, CDR1 is MNHEY and CDR2 is SVGAGI. Trimming took off 7 bases at V and 2 bases at J, with 11 bases between the two ends. This CDR3 has 13 amino acids. DNA of the CDR3: TGTGCCAGCAAGATGGGACTGCAAGAGACCCAGTACTTC. Its protein is CASKMGLQETQYF.

The chain employs TRBV5-4 and TRBJ1-1; a possible D gene is TRBD1 (5 bases). Germline V lookup: CDR1 SGHNT, CDR2 YYREEE (reference sequence). The CDR3 runs 13 residues. Between the trimmed V and J ends, which lost 1 base and 5 bases, there was a span of 9 bases. The CDR3 sequence: CASSLWRGTEAFF. The CDR3, as DNA: TGTGCCAGCAGCTTGTGGAGGGGTACTGAAGCTTTCTTT.

Here the CDR3 reads CAISPSNEQFF. DNA of the CDR3: TGTGCCATCAGCCCTAGTAATGAGCAGTTCTTC. The rearrangement links TRBV10-3 to TRBJ2-1; no clear D. The V gene's germline CDR1 is ENHRY and CDR2 SYGVKD. Trimming cost V 6 bases and J 7 bases, with 7 bases left between them. CDR3 size: 11 residues.

The gene calls are TRBV7-9 and TRBJ1-2; no definite D call. Germline-derived CDR1 and CDR2 are SEHNR and FQNEAQ (reference sequence). V gave up 7 bases and J gave up 2 bases, with 14 bases separating them. The CDR3 covers 14 residues. Here the CDR3 DNA reads TGTGCCAGCACCGTCGGGCAGATGAACTATGGCTACACCTTC. This encodes CASTVGQMNYGYTF.

This rearrangement joins TRBV18 to TRBJ2-5; D not certain. V was clipped by 3 bases and J by 5 bases, with 7 bases between them. The germline V gene has CDR1 KGHSH and CDR2 LQKENI. The CDR3 is 12 residues long. CDR3 loop: CASSPVDETQYF. The DNA for the CDR3 is TGTGCCAGCTCACCGGTGGATGAGACCCAGTACTTC.

The chain carries TRBV20-1 and TRBJ2-5; 13 nucleotides agree with TRBD2. Germline CDR1 and CDR2: DFQATT and SNEGSKA (reference sequence). The CDR3 contains 16 residues. Unmatched junction bases numbered 4, after V lost 0 bases and J lost 3 bases. The CDR3 loop reads CSARDITSGREETQYF. The CDR3 coding sequence is TGCAGTGCTAGAGATATAACTAGCGGGAGGGAAGAGACCCAGTACTTC.